This is a list of T cell receptor beta chains from one sample in a study of cytomegalovirus exposure and HLA in healthy donors. Repertoires were generated with immunoSEQ multiplex PCR, while TCRdb's copy carries only in-frame clones and drops some. The repertoire holds around 190,000 clones, with roughly 77% as singletons. Sample: PBMCs. The receptors originated from a woman between 45 and 60 years old in good health and CMV-seronegative. CDR3s include the opening cysteine and the closing phenylalanine or tryptophan. The order of the fields is CDR3 DNA, CDR3 protein, V gene, clone size, D gene, J gene. D genes are given only for firm matches. The size of a clone is reported for some rows only, either as once, few or many, or as a class for expanded clones.

CDR3 DNA: TGCAGCGTTGAATCATGGGGGGCTAACTATGGCTACACCTTC; CDR3 protein: CSVESWGANYGYTF; V gene: TRBV29-1; clone size: .; D gene: .; J gene: TRBJ1-2
CDR3 DNA: TGTGCCAGCAGCCAAGGGACAGGCAGGGGCAATGAGCAGTTCTTC; CDR3 protein: CASSQGTGRGNEQFF; V gene: TRBV2; clone size: .; D gene: TRBD1; J gene: TRBJ2-1
CDR3 DNA: TGCAGCGTCTGGACAGCCGGGGACACTGAAGCTTTCTTT; CDR3 protein: CSVWTAGDTEAFF; V gene: TRBV29-1; clone size: .; D gene: .; J gene: TRBJ1-1
CDR3 DNA: TGTTCCAGCAGCTTAGGGCAGGGGGACCAAGAGACCCAGTACTTC; CDR3 protein: CSSSLGQGDQETQYF; V gene: TRBV7-9; clone size: .; D gene: TRBD1; J gene: TRBJ2-5
CDR3 DNA: TGTGCCAGCAGTTTATGGGCGGGTAATTCACCCCTCCACTTT; CDR3 protein: CASSLWAGNSPLHF; V gene: TRBV28; clone size: .; D gene: .; J gene: TRBJ1-6
CDR3 DNA: TGTGCCAGCAAGAGGACAGCGAACACCGGGGAGCTGTTTTTT; CDR3 protein: CASKRTANTGELFF; V gene: TRBV2; clone size: .; D gene: .; J gene: TRBJ2-2
CDR3 DNA: TGTGCCAGTAGTCCCGGACAGGGGAACACCGGGGAGCTGTTTTTT; CDR3 protein: CASSPGQGNTGELFF; V gene: TRBV19; clone size: .; D gene: TRBD1; J gene: TRBJ2-2
CDR3 DNA: TGTGCCACCACAACAGAACACTATGGCTACACCTTC; CDR3 protein: CATTTEHYGYTF; V gene: TRBV28; clone size: once; D gene: .; J gene: TRBJ1-2
CDR3 DNA: TGTGCCAGCAGCCAAGACAGGGGGAACATTCAGTACTTC; CDR3 protein: CASSQDRGNIQYF; V gene: TRBV14; clone size: .; D gene: TRBD1; J gene: TRBJ2-4
CDR3 DNA: TGTGCCAGCTCACCAGGGGACAGCGTCTACGAGCAGTACTTC; CDR3 protein: CASSPGDSVYEQYF; V gene: TRBV18; clone size: .; D gene: TRBD1; J gene: TRBJ2-7
CDR3 DNA: TGTGCCAGCAACCCGTCGGGCGCCATAAGGGCGAGGGATTATGGCTACACCTTC; CDR3 protein: CASNPSGAIRARDYGYTF; V gene: TRBV7-9; clone size: once; D gene: .; J gene: TRBJ1-2
CDR3 DNA: TGTGCCAGCAGCTCTTCCCCGGGACAGGCCTATCGACAGCCCCAGCATTTT; CDR3 protein: CASSSSPGQAYRQPQHF; V gene: TRBV7-2; clone size: .; D gene: TRBD1; J gene: TRBJ1-5
CDR3 DNA: TGTGCCAGCCGGACAGGGAGCTCCTACGAGCAGTACTTC; CDR3 protein: CASRTGSSYEQYF; V gene: TRBV2; clone size: .; D gene: TRBD1; J gene: TRBJ2-7
CDR3 DNA: TGTGCCAGCAGTTCCAGGGGGGCCTCTTCACCCCTCCACTTT; CDR3 protein: CASSSRGASSPLHF; V gene: TRBV6-5; clone size: .; D gene: TRBD1; J gene: TRBJ1-6
CDR3 DNA: TGTGCCAGCAAAAGTCTATCCGAAAACACTGAAGCTTTCTTT; CDR3 protein: CASKSLSENTEAFF; V gene: TRBV6-1; clone size: few; D gene: .; J gene: TRBJ1-1
CDR3 DNA: TGTGCCACCAGCAGGGACAATGGGGCTCACGAGCAGTACTTC; CDR3 protein: CATSRDNGAHEQYF; V gene: TRBV15; clone size: .; D gene: .; J gene: TRBJ2-7
CDR3 DNA: TGTGCCAGCAGCTTACGGCGGGAGAAAGCGTACGAGCAGTACTTC; CDR3 protein: CASSLRREKAYEQYF; V gene: TRBV7-8; clone size: few; D gene: TRBD2; J gene: TRBJ2-7
CDR3 DNA: TGTGCCAGCAGCTTACTCGGGGGACGCAATGAGCAGTTCTTC; CDR3 protein: CASSLLGGRNEQFF; V gene: TRBV5-4; clone size: .; D gene: .; J gene: TRBJ2-1
CDR3 DNA: TGTGCCAGCACAGAACCCGGTAGCGGGAGACTAAACGAGCAGTACTTC; CDR3 protein: CASTEPGSGRLNEQYF; V gene: TRBV2; clone size: .; D gene: TRBD2; J gene: TRBJ2-7
CDR3 DNA: TGTGCCAGCAGTCTCGGAGCCGTCGGCTACACCTTC; CDR3 protein: CASSLGAVGYTF; V gene: TRBV6-5; clone size: .; D gene: .; J gene: TRBJ1-2
CDR3 DNA: TGTGCCAGCAGGGGTCCAGGGGGCGTGAATGGCTACACCTTC; CDR3 protein: CASRGPGGVNGYTF; V gene: TRBV6-5; clone size: .; D gene: TRBD1; J gene: TRBJ1-2
CDR3 DNA: TGCAGCGTTGAAGCGGGTCGGGGAGAGACCCAGTACTTC; CDR3 protein: CSVEAGRGETQYF; V gene: TRBV29-1; clone size: .; D gene: .; J gene: TRBJ2-5
CDR3 DNA: TGTGCCAGCAGTTCCGCCGGGACAGGGGGCTGGGCTGAAGCTTTCTTT; CDR3 protein: CASSSAGTGGWAEAFF; V gene: TRBV28; clone size: once; D gene: TRBD1; J gene: TRBJ1-1
CDR3 DNA: TGTGCCAGCAGCGTAGGGGCAGGGTATGAGAACGAGCAGTACTTC; CDR3 protein: CASSVGAGYENEQYF; V gene: TRBV9; clone size: .; D gene: .; J gene: TRBJ2-7
CDR3 DNA: TGCGCCAGCAGCTTGAGCAGCGGAGGCAATCAGCCCCAGCATTTT; CDR3 protein: CASSLSSGGNQPQHF; V gene: TRBV5-1; clone size: .; D gene: .; J gene: TRBJ1-5
CDR3 DNA: TGTGCCAGCAGCCAGAGCGCCCAAGAGACCCAGTACTTC; CDR3 protein: CASSQSAQETQYF; V gene: TRBV6-5; clone size: once; D gene: .; J gene: TRBJ2-5
CDR3 DNA: TGTGCCAGCAGCGTAGACAGGGTGGCCGGCTACACCTTC; CDR3 protein: CASSVDRVAGYTF; V gene: TRBV9; clone size: .; D gene: .; J gene: TRBJ1-2
CDR3 DNA: TGTGCCAGCAGCCTCGACAGCACCTACGAGCAGTACTTC; CDR3 protein: CASSLDSTYEQYF; V gene: TRBV27; clone size: .; D gene: .; J gene: TRBJ2-7
CDR3 DNA: TGTGCCAGCAGTGAGAGCCCGAGCTCCTACAATGAGCAGTTCTTC; CDR3 protein: CASSESPSSYNEQFF; V gene: TRBV6-4; clone size: .; D gene: .; J gene: TRBJ2-1
CDR3 DNA: TGCGCCAGCAGCCATTGGTCCGGGACAGGGGGCCCCGGGGAGCTGTTTTTT; CDR3 protein: CASSHWSGTGGPGELFF; V gene: TRBV5-1; clone size: .; D gene: TRBD1; J gene: TRBJ2-2
CDR3 DNA: TGCGCCAGCAGCCTCCAGGGGGCTGGGGAAAAACTGTTTTTT; CDR3 protein: CASSLQGAGEKLFF; V gene: TRBV4-3; clone size: .; D gene: TRBD1; J gene: TRBJ1-4
CDR3 DNA: TGTGCCAGCAGCCCTAGCGGACAGGGCGAGTATGAAGAGACCCAGTACTTC; CDR3 protein: CASSPSGQGEYEETQYF; V gene: TRBV27; clone size: .; D gene: .; J gene: TRBJ2-5
CDR3 DNA: TGTGCCGCAACGGGGTCGGCTCAGCCCCAGCATTTT; CDR3 protein: CAATGSAQPQHF; V gene: TRBV6-1; clone size: .; D gene: .; J gene: TRBJ1-5
CDR3 DNA: TGTGCCAGTAGTATAAGGACAGCCCTCCCGACTAGCGGGAGGGCGCCCCAGTTCTTC; CDR3 protein: CASSIRTALPTSGRAPQFF; V gene: TRBV19; clone size: .; D gene: TRBD2; J gene: TRBJ2-1
CDR3 DNA: TGTGCCAGCAGCTTGGACAGGGGAACTGAAGCTTTCTTT; CDR3 protein: CASSLDRGTEAFF; V gene: TRBV5-5; clone size: .; D gene: TRBD1; J gene: TRBJ1-1
CDR3 DNA: TGTGCCAGCAGCCGTACCGAACTAGGAGAGACCCAGTACTTC; CDR3 protein: CASSRTELGETQYF; V gene: TRBV7-9; clone size: .; D gene: .; J gene: TRBJ2-5
CDR3 DNA: TGCGCCAGCAGTGAGTCGGGGGGTTTTACTACGTTCCCGCATTTT; CDR3 protein: CASSESGGFTTFPHF; V gene: TRBV10-2; clone size: .; D gene: .; J gene: TRBJ1-5
CDR3 DNA: TGTGCCAGCAGCTTAGGGCTAGCGGGACCGCAAGGCGAGCAGTACTTC; CDR3 protein: CASSLGLAGPQGEQYF; V gene: TRBV7-6; clone size: .; D gene: TRBD2; J gene: TRBJ2-7
CDR3 DNA: TGTGCCAGCAGCTTAACGGCAGGGGCCCTATGGGGCTACACCTTC; CDR3 protein: CASSLTAGALWGYTF; V gene: TRBV7-2; clone size: .; D gene: .; J gene: TRBJ1-2